This TCR beta chain stems from a study of spatial heterogeneity in lung cancer. Study context: Tumor-region TCR transcript counts correlated strongly with a T cell module score from matched bulk RNA-seq. Study observations and caveats: Among tumor T cells, estimated coverage was roughly 7.4% for alpha chains and 12% to 15% for beta chains. Tumoral mutation counts were tracked by counts of expanded intratumoral alpha and beta TCRs.

TCRdb itself ran the 5' RACE reads through MiXCR, one entry per CDR3 protein. The sample lists around 5,000 distinct CDR3 sequences, around 7.1% seen once, with about 19% in the top ten. On this clonotype itself: Its antigen is unknown.

The V and J ends lost 2 bases and 4 bases respectively, with 12 bases between them. Per germline, CDR1 SEHNR and CDR2 FQNEAQ (reference sequence). This CDR3 is built from 15 residues. The time point here: sample taken at primary tumor resection. Whole RNA came from tumor, nontumor lung or frozen PBMC and was sequenced without being sorted. The rearrangement links TRBV7-9 to TRBJ1-5; D possibly corresponds to TRBD1 (5 bases). This specimen consisted of lung tumor tissue, obtained at surgery. The origin of this receptor is a male donor with early-stage non-small cell lung cancer. CDR3 region: CASSLSSTENQPQHF. The CDR3 nucleotides are TGTGCCAGCAGCTTAAGCTCGACAGAGAATCAGCCCCAGCATTTT.